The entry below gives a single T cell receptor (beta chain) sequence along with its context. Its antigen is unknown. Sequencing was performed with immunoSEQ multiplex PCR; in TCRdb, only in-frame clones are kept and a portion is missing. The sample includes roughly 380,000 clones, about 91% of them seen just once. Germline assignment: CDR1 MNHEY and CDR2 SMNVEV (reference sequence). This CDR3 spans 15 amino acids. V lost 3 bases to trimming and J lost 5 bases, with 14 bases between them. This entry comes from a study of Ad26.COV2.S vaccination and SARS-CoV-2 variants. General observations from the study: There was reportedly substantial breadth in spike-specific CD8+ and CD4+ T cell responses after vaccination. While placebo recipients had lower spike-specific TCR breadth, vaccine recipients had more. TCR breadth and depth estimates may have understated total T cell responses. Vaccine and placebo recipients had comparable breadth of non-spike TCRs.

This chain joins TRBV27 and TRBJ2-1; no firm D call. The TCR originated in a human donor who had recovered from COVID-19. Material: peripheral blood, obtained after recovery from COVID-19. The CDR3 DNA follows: TGTGCCAGCAGTTTTGGTGGGTACGAGGACAATGAGCAGTTCTTC. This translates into CASSFGGYEDNEQFF.